This T cell receptor beta chain derives from a study of tumor-infiltrating lymphocytes in localized non-small cell lung cancer. The repertoire was sequenced with immunoSEQ multiplex PCR; TCRdb's copy has only in-frame clones and lacks some. This table has approximately 8,400 clones, around 75% appearing once. This clone was seen a handful of times. There are 12 residues in the CDR3. CDR1 is MNHNY, CDR2 SVGAGI, per germline (reference sequence). V was trimmed by 3 bases and J by 6 bases, leaving 9 bases between them. This TCR was recovered from a human donor with non-small cell lung cancer. The chain joins TRBV6-6 to TRBJ2-7; D uncertain. The sequenced material came from uninvolved lung tissue not adjacent to the tumor. CDR3 DNA: TGTGCCAGCAGTTATGCGGAGCGCGAGCAGTACTTC. This encodes CASSYAEREQYF.